This TCR beta chain stems from a study of blood T cell repertoires in COVID-19. Details on this clone: One end of the junction does not line up with germline, which may come from a read error.

Repertoires were generated with immunoSEQ multiplex PCR, while TCRdb's copy carries only in-frame clones and drops some. The sample yields about 56,000 clones, 89% seen once. Per the germline V gene, CDR1 is MNHEY and CDR2 is SVGAGI. This CDR3 comprises 13 residues. The chain has TRBV6-5 and TRBJ1-5; 8 bases match TRBD1. Sequencing was carried out using peripheral blood. This sequence was found in a woman aged 55-75 years with COVID-19, enrolled during active disease. The CDR3: CARSSQGDQPQHF. CDR3 DNA: TGTGCCCGCAGTTCACAGGGGGATCAGCCCCAGCATTTT.